The clone carrying this T cell receptor beta chain was observed a handful of times. The sample belongs to a study of blood T cell repertoires in COVID-19. With 6 bases removed from V and 4 bases from J, the gap between germline ends came to 13 bases. The CDR3 length is 14 residues. The germline CDR1 and CDR2 sequences are MNHEY and SVGEGT. Repertoires were generated with immunoSEQ multiplex PCR, while TCRdb's copy carries only in-frame clones and drops some. Of about 120,000 clones in the sample, over 75% were seen once. The receptor was derived from a man aged 55-75 years with acute or convalescent COVID-19. The J gene is TRBJ1-3, the V gene TRBV6-2 or TRBV6-3; D unclear. Sequenced material: peripheral blood. This chain's CDR3 is CASSRPAAGNTIYF. CDR3 coding DNA: TGTGCCAGCAGCCGTCCGGCGGCAGGAAACACCATATATTTT.